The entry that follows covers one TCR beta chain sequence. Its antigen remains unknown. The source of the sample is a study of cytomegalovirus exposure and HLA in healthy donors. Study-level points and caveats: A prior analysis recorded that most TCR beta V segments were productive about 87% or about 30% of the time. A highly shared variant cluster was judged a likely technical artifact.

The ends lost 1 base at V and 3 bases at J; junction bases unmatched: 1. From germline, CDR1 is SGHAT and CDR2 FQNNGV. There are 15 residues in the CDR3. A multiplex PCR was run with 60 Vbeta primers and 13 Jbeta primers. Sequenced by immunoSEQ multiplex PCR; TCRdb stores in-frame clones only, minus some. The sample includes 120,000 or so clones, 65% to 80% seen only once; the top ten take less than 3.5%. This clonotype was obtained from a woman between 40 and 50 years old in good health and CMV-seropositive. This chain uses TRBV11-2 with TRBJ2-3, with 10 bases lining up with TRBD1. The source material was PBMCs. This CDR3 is CASSLGQGATDTQYF. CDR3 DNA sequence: TGTGCCAGCAGCTTAGGACAGGGGGCAACAGATACGCAGTATTTT.